The sample holds a few counts of the clone carrying this TCR beta chain. This same CDR3 is encoded by further DNA sequences in the sample. This record belongs to a study of blood T cell repertoires in COVID-19. Study-wide context: Nucleic acid was either cDNA or gDNA, and it came from T cells, B-cell-depleted T cells, or PBMCs.

Germline V gene sequence: CDR1 LNHDA, CDR2 SQIVND (reference sequence). The CDR3 length is 14 residues. J gave up 3 bases and V 4 bases, and 4 bases lay outside the gene matches. Profiled with immunoSEQ multiplex PCR; TCRdb holds only in-frame clones, not every one. The table records over 65,000 clones, 86% of them present only once. Sequencing input: peripheral blood. The rearrangement links TRBV19 to TRBJ2-7; TRBD1 matches 9 bases. The sequence was collected from a man between 50 and 59 years old with active or convalescent COVID-19. The CDR3 DNA reads TGTGCCAGTAGTACCCGACAGGGGGGCTACGAGCAGTACTTC. Protein product: CASSTRQGGYEQYF.